The clone carrying this T cell receptor (beta chain) has only one observation. As yet, its antigen is unknown. This sample was included in a study of OX40 agonist ivuxolimab in advanced cancers. Generated by immunoSEQ multiplex PCR, the TCRdb table keeps only in-frame clones and is missing some. The repertoire holds about 91,000 clones, with approximately 80% as singletons. The study, taken as a whole, reports: Among the lowest levels of clonal expansion were found in partial responders at 0.1-3.0 mg/kg.

J was trimmed by 4 bases and V by 3 bases; bases with no gene match: 9. Germline V gene data show CDR1 as MNHEY and CDR2 as SMNVEV (reference sequence). The CDR3 covers 15 residues. This TCR was recovered from an adult with an advanced solid tumor such as melanoma, head and neck, liver or kidney cancer. The material sequenced was CD4+ or CD8+ T cells sorted from blood, taken in a trial of the OX40 agonist ivuxolimab. The rearrangement joins TRBV27 to TRBJ2-7; 7 bases agree with TRBD1. The CDR3: CASSFLGQTEYEQYF. DNA of the CDR3: TGTGCCAGCAGTTTCTTGGGACAGACCGAATACGAGCAGTACTTC.